Here is one T cell receptor beta chain with its context. Its antigen is not identified. Both TRBC1 and TRBC2 were covered by a beta constant-region primer of two equimolar oligonucleotides. Ligated cDNA was amplified by four rounds of PCR with nested alpha and beta constant-region primers and SP2. A 12-nucleotide UMI and the SP2 primer were added to the cDNA 3' end by oligonucleotide ligation. Each CDR3 protein is one row after TCRdb ran MiXCR on the UMI-ligation and nested PCR reads. The sample shows approximately 90,000 distinct CDR3 sequences, roughly 10% of them seen only once. CD8 T cells were positively selected from what remained after CD4 positive selection. Cells stained for CD3, CD4, CD8, CD45RA and CD27 were sorted into four subsets. The sample comes from a study of naive and memory T cell subsets. The V end lost 0 bases, the J end lost 3 bases, and 5 bases lay between the germline ends. The CDR3 covers 13 residues. In germline, CDR1 is SEHNR, CDR2 FQNEAQ (reference sequence).

The study's findings and limits: A few larger clonotypes appeared in naive repertoires, especially CD8, possibly memory cells re-expressing CD45RA. Activation and differentiation may alter RNA-based TCR counts.

The sample consisted of naive CD4+ T cells from blood. The receptor was isolated from a human donor in good health. The chain has TRBV7-9 and TRBJ1-1; D unresolved. The CDR3 DNA reads TGTGCCAGCAGCTTAGCCGAGGACACTGAAGCTTTCTTT. Protein sequence: CASSLAEDTEAFF.